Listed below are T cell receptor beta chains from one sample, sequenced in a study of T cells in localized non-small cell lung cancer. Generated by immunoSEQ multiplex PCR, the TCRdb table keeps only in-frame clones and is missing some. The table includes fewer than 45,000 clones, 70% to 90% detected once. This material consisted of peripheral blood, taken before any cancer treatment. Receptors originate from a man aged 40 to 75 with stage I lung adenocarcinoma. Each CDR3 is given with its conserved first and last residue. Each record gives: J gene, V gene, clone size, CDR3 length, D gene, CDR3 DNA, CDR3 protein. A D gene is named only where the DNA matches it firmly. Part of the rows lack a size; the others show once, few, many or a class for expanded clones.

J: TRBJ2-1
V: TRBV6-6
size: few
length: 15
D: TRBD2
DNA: TGTGCCAGCAGTTATTCTGCGGGAGGTTACAATGAGCAGTTCTTC
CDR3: CASSYSAGGYNEQFF

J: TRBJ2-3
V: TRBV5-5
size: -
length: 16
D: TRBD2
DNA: TGTGCCAGCAGCGCGGGTCTAGCGGGAGTCACAGATACGCAGTATTTT
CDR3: CASSAGLAGVTDTQYF

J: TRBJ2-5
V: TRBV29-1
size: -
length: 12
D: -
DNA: TGCAGCGTTGAAAGGCAGGTAGAGACCCAGTACTTC
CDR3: CSVERQVETQYF

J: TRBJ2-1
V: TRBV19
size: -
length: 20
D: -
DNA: TGTGCCAGTAGTATAGTTAGAGGGGTCTACGCTTTGAGCTCCTACAATGAGCAGTTCTTC
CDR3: CASSIVRGVYALSSYNEQFF

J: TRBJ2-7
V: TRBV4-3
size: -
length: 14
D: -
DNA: TGCGCCAGCAGCCAAGATGTGGGGGTAGAGGAGCAGTACTTC
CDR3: CASSQDVGVEEQYF

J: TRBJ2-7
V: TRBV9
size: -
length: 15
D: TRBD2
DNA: TGTGCCAGCAGCGTAGGGGCGGGAGGCCCCTACGAGCAGTACTTC
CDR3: CASSVGAGGPYEQYF

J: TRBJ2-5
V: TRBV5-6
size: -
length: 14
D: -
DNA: TGTGCCAGCAGCTTGGTGGCAGGAGCTGAGACCCAGTACTTC
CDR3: CASSLVAGAETQYF

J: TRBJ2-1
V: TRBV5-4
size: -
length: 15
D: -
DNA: TGTGCCAGCAGCTTGAGGCGGAGCTCCTACAATGAGCAGTTCTTC
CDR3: CASSLRRSSYNEQFF

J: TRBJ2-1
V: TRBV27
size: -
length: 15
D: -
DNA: TGTGCCAGCAGTTTAGCCCAGGGGCGGAACAATGAGCAGTTCTTC
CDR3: CASSLAQGRNNEQFF

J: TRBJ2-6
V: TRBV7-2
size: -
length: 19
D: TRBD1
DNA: TGTGCCAGCAGCTTAGTAGTAGGGACAGCCCTCTCTGGGGCCAACGTCCTGACTTTC
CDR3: CASSLVVGTALSGANVLTF

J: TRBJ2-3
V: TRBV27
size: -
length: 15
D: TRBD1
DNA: TGTGCCAGCAGTTTCCGACAGGGAACAGCAGATACGCAGTATTTT
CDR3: CASSFRQGTADTQYF

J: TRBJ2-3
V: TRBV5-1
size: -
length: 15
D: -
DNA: TGCGCCAGCAGCCTCCGCGGTTCTCCCACAGATACGCAGTATTTT
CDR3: CASSLRGSPTDTQYF

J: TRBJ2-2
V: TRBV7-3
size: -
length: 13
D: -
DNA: TGTGCCAGCAGCTTATTGGGCACCGGGGAGCTGTTTTTT
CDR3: CASSLLGTGELFF

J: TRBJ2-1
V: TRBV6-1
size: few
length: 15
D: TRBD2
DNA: TGTGCCAGCAGTGAACTAGCGGGAGTTGTGAATGAGCAGTTCTTC
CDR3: CASSELAGVVNEQFF

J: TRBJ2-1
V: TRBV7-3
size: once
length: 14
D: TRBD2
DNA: TGTGCCAGCAGCCCGACTAGCGGGTATAATGAGCAGTTCTTC
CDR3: CASSPTSGYNEQFF

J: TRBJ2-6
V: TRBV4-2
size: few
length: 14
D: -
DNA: TGTGCCAGCAGCCAAGATTCTGGGGCCAACGTCCTGACTTTC
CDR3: CASSQDSGANVLTF

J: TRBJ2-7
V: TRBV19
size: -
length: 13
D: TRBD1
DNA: TGTGCCAGTAGCTCGGGACAGCTCTACGAGCAGTACTTC
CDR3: CASSSGQLYEQYF

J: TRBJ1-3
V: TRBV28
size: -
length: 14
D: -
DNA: TGTGCCAGCACCAAAGGATACGAGGGAAACACCATATATTTT
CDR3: CASTKGYEGNTIYF

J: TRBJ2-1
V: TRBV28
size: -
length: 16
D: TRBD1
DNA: TGTGCCAGCAGGGGACAGCCGAATTGGGAACGTTGGATTCAGTTCTTC
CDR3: CASRGQPNWERWIQFF

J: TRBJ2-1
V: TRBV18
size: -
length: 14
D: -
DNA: TGTGCCAGCTCCCCAGGGGCATCCTACAATGAGCAGTTCTTC
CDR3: CASSPGASYNEQFF

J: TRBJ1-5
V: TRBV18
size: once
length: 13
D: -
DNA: TGTGCCAGCTCACGAGGGTCAGGTCAGCCCCAGCATTTT
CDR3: CASSRGSGQPQHF

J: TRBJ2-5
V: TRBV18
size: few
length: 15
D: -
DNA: TGTGCCAGCTCACCACCCCTAAGACCGCAAGAGACCCAGTACTTC
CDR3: CASSPPLRPQETQYF

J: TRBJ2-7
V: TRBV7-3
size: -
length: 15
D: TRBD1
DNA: TGTGCCAGCAGCGCAAGCACAGGGGGCGGCTACGAGCAGTACTTC
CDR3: CASSASTGGGYEQYF

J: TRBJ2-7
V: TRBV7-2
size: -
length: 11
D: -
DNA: TGTGCCAGCAGCCCCGCCTACGAGCAGTACTTC
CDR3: CASSPAYEQYF

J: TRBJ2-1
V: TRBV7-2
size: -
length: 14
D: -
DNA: TGTGCCAGCAGCAGGGATTCGAATTACAATGAGCAGTTCTTC
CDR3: CASSRDSNYNEQFF

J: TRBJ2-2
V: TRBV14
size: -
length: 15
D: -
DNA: TGTGCCAGCAGCCAGTATGTCGGGTTCACCGGGGAGCTGTTTTTT
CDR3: CASSQYVGFTGELFF

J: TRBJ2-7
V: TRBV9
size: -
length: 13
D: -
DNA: TGTGCCAGCAGCAGGGAGGTCTCCTACGAGCAGTACTTC
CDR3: CASSREVSYEQYF

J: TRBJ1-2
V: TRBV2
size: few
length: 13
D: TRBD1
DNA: TGTGCCAGCACCATCAGGGGGCTCGAGGGCTACACCTTC
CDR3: CASTIRGLEGYTF

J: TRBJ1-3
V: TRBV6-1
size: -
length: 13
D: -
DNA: TGTGCCAGCAGTGAAGCGGGAAGTACGACCATATATTTT
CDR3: CASSEAGSTTIYF

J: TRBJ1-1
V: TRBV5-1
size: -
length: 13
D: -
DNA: TGCGCCAGCAGCTCCCTGGGGGGCAACGAGGCTTTCTTT
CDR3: CASSSLGGNEAFF

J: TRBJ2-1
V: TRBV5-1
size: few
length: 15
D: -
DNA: TGCGCCAGCAGCTTGGGGCTAGGCGGGCGGAATGAGCAGTTCTTC
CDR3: CASSLGLGGRNEQFF

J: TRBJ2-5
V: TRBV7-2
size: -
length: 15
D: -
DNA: TGTGCCAGCAGCCAAGGGGCTAGAGATTGGGAGACCCAGTACTTC
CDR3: CASSQGARDWETQYF

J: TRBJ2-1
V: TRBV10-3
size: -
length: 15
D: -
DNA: TGTGCCACCGCGCAGACGGCAAGCTCCTACAATGAGCAGTTCTTC
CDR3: CATAQTASSYNEQFF

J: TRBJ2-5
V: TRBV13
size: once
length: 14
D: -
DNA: TGTGCCAGCAGCTTACGCAGGGGCCAGGAGACCCAGTACTTC
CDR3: CASSLRRGQETQYF

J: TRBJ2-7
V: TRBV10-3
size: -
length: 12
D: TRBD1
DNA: TGTGCCACCGGACAGGATTCCTACGAGCAGTACTTC
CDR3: CATGQDSYEQYF

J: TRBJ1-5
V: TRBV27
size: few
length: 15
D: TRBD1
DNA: TGTGCCAGCAGTCCCTGGACAGGGGGCGATCAGCCCCAGCATTTT
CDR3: CASSPWTGGDQPQHF

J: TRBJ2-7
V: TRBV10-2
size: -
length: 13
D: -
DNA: TGCGCCAGCAAGAGGGACGGATACTACGAGCAGTACTTC
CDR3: CASKRDGYYEQYF

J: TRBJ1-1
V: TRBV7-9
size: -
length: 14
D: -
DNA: TGTGCCAGCAGCTTAGCGGCAGGGAACACTGAAGCTTTCTTT
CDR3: CASSLAAGNTEAFF

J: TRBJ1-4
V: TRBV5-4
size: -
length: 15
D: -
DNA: TGTGCCAGCAGCTTGCAGGGGTCCCCTAATGAAAAACTGTTTTTT
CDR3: CASSLQGSPNEKLFF

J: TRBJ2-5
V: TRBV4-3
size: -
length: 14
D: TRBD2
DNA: TGCGCCAGCAGCCAGGGACTAGCGAGGGAGACCCAGTACTTC
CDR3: CASSQGLARETQYF

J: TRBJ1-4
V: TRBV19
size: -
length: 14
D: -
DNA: TGTGCCAGTAGTATCATTGGGGTTAATGAAAAACTGTTTTTT
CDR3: CASSIIGVNEKLFF

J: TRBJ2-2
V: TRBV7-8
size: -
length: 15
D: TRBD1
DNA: TGTGCCAGCAGCGAGACAGGGGCGAACACCGGGGAGCTGTTTTTT
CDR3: CASSETGANTGELFF